The 30 T cell receptor beta chains given below trace back to one sample, sequenced in a study of CD8+CD57+ T cells in acquired aplastic anemia. Genomic DNA templated the TCR beta VDJ and CDR3 profiling. TCRdb used MiXCR to reprocess the reads, holding one entry per CDR3 protein. The sample lists 150,000 to 200,000 distinct CDR3 sequences; 35% to 55% were seen once. The sequenced sample was sorted CD4+, CD8+, or CD8+CD57+ T cells (not recorded which) from PBMCs. Receptors originate from a human donor in good health.

This clonotype came up many times. This chain links TRBV7-2 with TRBJ2-3; D remains unclear. Germline V gives CDR1 SGHTA, CDR2 FQGNSA. V was trimmed by 3 bases and J by 0 bases, leaving 10 bases between them. This CDR3 has 15 amino acids. This CDR3 reads CASSFRRASTDTQYF. DNA for the CDR3: TGTGCCAGCAGCTTCAGGAGAGCTAGCACAGATACGCAGTATTTT.

The chain employs TRBV7-9 and TRBJ1-2; D might be TRBD1 (5 bases). The V gene's germline CDR1 is SEHNR and CDR2 FQNEAQ (reference sequence). The CDR3 runs 13 residues. Trimming took 6 bases from V and 5 from J, leaving 13 bases between them. CDR3 coding DNA: TGTGCCAGCAGGGATCAGGGATTATATGGCTACACCTTC. Its translation: CASRDQGLYGYTF.

At least ten counts were recorded for this clonotype. The gene calls are TRBV29-1 and TRBJ2-3; D is unclear. CDR1 is SQVTM and CDR2 is ANQGSEA in the germline V gene. The CDR3 runs 12 residues. V lost 7 bases, J lost 2 bases, and 10 bases lay in between. CDR3 DNA sequence: TGCAGCGGCTATAGGACCACAGATACGCAGTATTTT. Its protein is CSGYRTTDTQYF.

The chain is built from TRBV7-9 and TRBJ1-6; 8 nucleotides line up with TRBD1. V lost 5 bases, J lost 10 bases, and 4 bases stayed unmatched. The CDR3 covers 13 residues. CDR1 and CDR2 from the germline V gene are SEHNR and FQNEAQ (reference sequence). The CDR3 loop is CASSPGQGSPLHF. CDR3 DNA sequence: TGTGCCAGCAGCCCAGGACAGGGATCACCCCTCCACTTT.

CDR3 bases: TGTGCCAGCACCCCGGGGGGGGGGCGTTCCGGGGAGCTGTTTTTT. This codes for CASTPGGGRSGELFF. J is TRBJ2-2 and V is TRBV5-4, with 8 positions matching TRBD2. The CDR3 sequence is 15 residues long. The V gene end was trimmed by 6 bases and the J gene end by 6 bases; junction bases not matched to a gene: 10. The germline gives CDR1 SGHNT, CDR2 YYREEE (reference sequence). The whole variable domain, remainder taken from reference TRBV5-4 and TRBJ2-2, is ETGVTQSPTHLIKTRGQQVTLRCSSQSGHNTVSWYQQALGQGPQFIFQYYREEENGRGNFPPRFSGLQFPNYSSELNVNALELDDSALYLCASTPGGGRSGELFFGEGSRLTVL.

The V and J genes are TRBV27 and TRBJ1-2; D is possibly TRBD1 (6 bases). This CDR3 contains 12 residues. Germline CDR1 is MNHEY and CDR2 is SMNVEV (reference sequence). V shed 6 bases and J shed 1 base, with 6 bases lying between them. For the CDR3, the DNA is TGTGCCAGCAGAGGGGGTAACTATGGCTACACCTTC. Residues: CASRGGNYGYTF.

This clonotype showed up just a few times. The chain employs TRBV29-1 and TRBJ2-3; D ambiguous. Trimming stripped 6 bases from V and 1 base from J, with 8 bases between. Germline V gene data show CDR1 as SQVTM and CDR2 as ANQGSEA. This CDR3 is 12 amino acids long. CDR3 DNA: TGCAGCGTGGCGGCGGGCACAGATACGCAGTATTTT. It translates to CSVAAGTDTQYF.

The chain recombines TRBV10-3 with TRBJ1-1, with a weak D call TRBD1 (5 bases). The V gene's germline CDR1 is ENHRY and CDR2 SYGVKD. CDR3 length equals 15 residues. V was trimmed by 3 bases and J by 4 bases, leaving 15 bases between them. For the CDR3, the DNA is TGTGCCATCAGTGACGCGAGGGCGGGACGCACTGAAGCTTTCTTT. It is translated as CAISDARAGRTEAFF.

This clonotype was detected ten times or more. The chain combines TRBV6-1 with TRBJ2-1; 12 bases are a match to TRBD2. This CDR3 spans 15 amino acids. With V trimmed by 5 bases and J by 5 bases, 4 bases remained unmatched. Germline V gene data show CDR1 as MNHNS and CDR2 as SASEGT. The CDR3 nucleotides read TGTGCCAGCAGTACGCGGACTAGCGGGGACAATGAGCAGTTCTTC. It codes for CASSTRTSGDNEQFF.

The chain combines TRBV20-1 with TRBJ1-2, with a tentative D call TRBD1 (5 bases). The CDR3 runs 13 residues. Trimming removed 1 base from V and 8 bases from J, with 14 bases in between. Germline V gene data show CDR1 as DFQATT and CDR2 as SNEGSKA (reference sequence). This CDR3 is CSARANSGGGYTF. In DNA, the CDR3 is TGCAGTGCTAGAGCCAACTCCGGGGGAGGCTACACCTTC.

The rearrangement links TRBV4-1 to TRBJ1-2, with D unresolved. V was cut by 3 bases and J by 7 bases, with 9 bases left in between. CDR3 length: 12 amino acids. Germline V lookup: CDR1 MGHRA, CDR2 YSYEKL. The CDR3 DNA sequence: TGCGCCAGCAGCCACGATCCGGTTGGCTACACCTTC. Translating it yields CASSHDPVGYTF.

The table lists this clonotype with many counts. The chain combines TRBV12-3 or TRBV12-4 with TRBJ2-7; 13 nucleotides align to TRBD2. The CDR3 is 15 amino acids. V shed 5 bases, J shed 3 bases, and the junction held 4 bases outside the gene matches. This CDR3 reads CASSMGLAGHYEQYF. CDR3 nucleotide sequence: TGTGCCAGCAGTATGGGACTAGCGGGACACTACGAGCAGTACTTC.

The rearrangement links TRBV30 to TRBJ1-1; D possibly corresponds to TRBD1 (5 bases). There are 13 residues in the CDR3. Trimming removed 1 base at V and 4 bases at J, with 10 bases between. Germline loops: CDR1 GTSNPN, CDR2 SVGIG (reference sequence). The CDR3 protein is CAWSGGKGTEAFF. As DNA, the CDR3 is TGTGCCTGGAGTGGGGGGAAGGGCACTGAAGCTTTCTTT.

This clonotype was counted many times. This sequence joins TRBV2 and TRBJ2-7, with 11 bases matching TRBD2. Per germline, CDR1 SNHLY and CDR2 FYNNEI. The CDR3 sequence is 15 residues long. The trim removed 4 bases at V and 7 bases at J, leaving 9 bases unmatched. In nucleotides, the CDR3 is TGTGCCAGCAGTGCTTCTAGCGGGGGGCCATTTGAGCAGTACTTC. It codes for CASSASSGGPFEQYF.

The chain links TRBV6-2 or TRBV6-3 to TRBJ1-4, with a tentative D call TRBD1 (6 bases). CDR3 length: 13 residues. Deletions cut 6 bases from V and 1 base from J, with 6 bases between. Germline V gene lookup returns CDR1 MNHEY and CDR2 SVGEGT. The CDR3 region is CASRQGTNEKLFF. DNA of the CDR3: TGTGCCAGCAGACAGGGAACTAATGAAAAACTGTTTTTT.

The chain recombines TRBV2 with TRBJ2-7; no clear D gene. Germline CDR1 SNHLY, CDR2 FYNNEI. Deletions cut 4 bases from V and 4 bases from J, with 11 bases between. The CDR3 loop spans 13 amino acids. Here the CDR3 reads CASSVETTYEQYF. For the CDR3, the DNA is TGTGCCAGCAGTGTTGAGACAACATACGAGCAGTACTTC.

This clonotype has a count of ten or more. The chain links TRBV25-1 to TRBJ1-2, with D perhaps TRBD1 (6 bases). CDR1 is MGHDK, CDR2 SYGVNS, per germline. V lost 2 bases, J lost 8 bases, and 18 bases lay in between. The CDR3 has 15 amino acids. CDR3 protein: CASSETGMSLGGYTF. CDR3 DNA sequence: TGTGCCAGCAGTGAAACAGGGATGAGCCTGGGAGGCTACACCTTC.

This clonotype came up a few times. The V call is TRBV12-3 or TRBV12-4, the J call TRBJ1-1; D is perhaps TRBD1 (6 bases). The CDR3 extends over 13 amino acids. V lost 3 bases to trimming and J lost 6 bases, with 11 bases between them. CDR3 loop: CASSLEGGPEAFF. CDR3 nucleotides: TGTGCCAGCAGTTTGGAGGGGGGCCCTGAAGCTTTCTTT.

This clonotype was recorded at least ten times. The rearrangement uses TRBV20-1 and TRBJ2-3; perhaps TRBD2 as D (5 bases). Germline CDR1 and CDR2: DFQATT and SNEGSKA (reference sequence). This CDR3 is 14 amino acids long. Trimming took 7 bases from V and 0 from J, leaving 14 bases between them. The CDR3 reads CSGVGGRSTDTQYF. As DNA, the CDR3 is TGCAGTGGGGTAGGAGGCAGGAGCACAGATACGCAGTATTTT.

As for this clonotype: Germline is not matched at one junction end, which may reflect a read error. The chain joins TRBV7-2 to TRBJ1-1, with 8 bases that match TRBD1. The germline V gene has CDR1 SGHTA and CDR2 FQGNSA. The CDR3 has 18 amino acids. The CDR3 bases are TGTGCCAGCAGCTTAGCGATGGGGACAGGAATCATGAACACTAAAGCTTTCTTT. Encoded protein: CASSLAMGTGIMNTKAFF.

The chain carries TRBV7-3 and TRBJ2-7, with 9 bases that match TRBD1. V lost 7 bases, J lost 9 bases, and 10 bases stayed unmatched. Germline lookup yields CDR1 SGHTA and CDR2 FQGTGA. CDR3 length: 13 residues. CDR3 loop: CASTPGQGTVQYF. The CDR3 DNA reads as TGTGCCAGCACCCCGGGACAGGGTACTGTGCAGTACTTC.

This clonotype came up many times. The gene calls are TRBV9 and TRBJ2-3; D uncertain. The CDR3 runs to 16 residues. With 0 bases removed from V and 3 bases from J, the gap between germline ends came to 14 bases. From germline, CDR1 is SGDLS and CDR2 YYNGEE. CDR3 nucleotide sequence: TGTGCCAGCAGCGTAGGGATAGCAACAAGTACAGATACGCAGTATTTT. Its protein product is CASSVGIATSTDTQYF.

V usage is TRBV6-1 and J usage is TRBJ1-2; 9 positions agree with TRBD1. This CDR3 is built from 13 residues. CDR1 and CDR2 from the germline V gene are MNHNS and SASEGT. V trimming: 6 bases; J trimming: 6 bases; junction bases outside the gene matches: 5. CDR3 sequence reads: CASRRGQGNGYTF. CDR3 bases: TGTGCCAGCAGGCGGGGACAGGGAAATGGCTACACCTTC.

The V gene is TRBV15, the J gene TRBJ2-7; D possibly uses TRBD1 or TRBD2 (5 bases each). CDR1 and CDR2 (germline): LNHNV, YYDKDF (reference sequence). V lost 3 bases and J lost 7, with 16 bases in between. The length of the CDR3 is 14 residues. CDR3 nucleotides: TGTGCCACCAGCAGCGGGACCGATTGGCCTGAGCAGTACTTC. It translates to CATSSGTDWPEQYF.

This chain uses TRBV20-1 with TRBJ2-3; no firm D call. Trimming left V 5 bases short and J 0 bases short, with 15 bases between. This CDR3 region has 15 residues. Germline V gene data show CDR1 as DFQATT and CDR2 as SNEGSKA (reference sequence). DNA of the CDR3: TGCAGTGCTTACCGGGTGGGGAAAAGCACAGATACGCAGTATTTT. Its protein product is CSAYRVGKSTDTQYF.

V gene TRBV20-1 combines with J gene TRBJ2-1, with D perhaps being TRBD1 or TRBD2 (5 bases each). V was shortened by 6 bases and J by 13 bases, with 22 bases between the two germline ends. Per the germline V gene, CDR1 is DFQATT and CDR2 is SNEGSKA (reference sequence). This CDR3 has 13 residues. The CDR3 DNA reads as TGCAGTGCGAGGGTCGATTCTGGGACCAATCAGTTCTTC. Its translation is CSARVDSGTNQFF.

In this sample, this clonotype turned up many times. The chain uses TRBV24-1 and TRBJ1-4; D not resolved. The CDR3 sequence is 12 residues long. Trimming left V 1 base short and J 8 bases short, with 4 bases between. Per germline, CDR1 KGHDR and CDR2 SFDVKD. The chain's CDR3 is CATSDFSEKLFF. CDR3 bases: TGTGCCACCAGTGATTTTTCGGAAAAACTGTTTTTT.

This clonotype was seen ten or more times. This rearrangement joins TRBV10-3 to TRBJ2-7; 10 nucleotides line up with TRBD1. This CDR3 contains 17 residues. CDR1 ENHRY and CDR2 SYGVKD come from the germline V gene. Germline trimming cut 6 bases from V and 5 bases from J; bases unmatched to any gene: 16. As DNA, the CDR3 is TGTGCCATCAGCGACAGGGGGCGCGTTGAGAGGACCCACGAGCAGTACTTC. Its translation is CAISDRGRVERTHEQYF.

This clonotype was seen at least ten times. The gene calls are TRBV10-1 and TRBJ2-5, with a tentative D call TRBD2 (5 bases). V dropped 3 bases and J dropped 4 bases, with 12 bases sitting between them. CDR3 length equals 14 residues. Germline V gene sequence: CDR1 WNHNN, CDR2 SYGVQD (reference sequence). For the CDR3, the DNA is TGCGCCAGCAGTGATTCTCGGGCGGGAGAGACCCAGTACTTC. Amino acid sequence: CASSDSRAGETQYF.

This clonotype was counted once. The rearrangement links TRBV29-1 to TRBJ2-5; 9 bases are shared with TRBD2. The CDR3 runs to 13 residues. With 3 bases clipped from V and 3 bases from J, the junction kept 2 bases outside the gene matches. CDR1 is SQVTM, CDR2 ANQGSEA, per germline. The CDR3 loop is CSVESSGKETQYF. CDR3 coding DNA: TGCAGCGTTGAGTCTAGCGGGAAAGAGACCCAGTACTTC.